The rows below give T cell receptor beta chains drawn from one sample of a study of cytomegalovirus exposure and HLA in healthy donors. The data were produced by immunoSEQ multiplex PCR, yet TCRdb's version contains in-frame clones alone and is incomplete. The sample lists about 150,000 clones, 65% to 85% seen once, with around 5.6% in the top ten. Source material: PBMCs. The receptor set was obtained from a woman aged 40 to 49 in good health and CMV-seropositive. CDR3s include the opening cysteine and the closing phenylalanine or tryptophan. Fields, in order: clone size, D gene, V gene, J gene, CDR3 protein, CDR3 DNA. D genes are given only for firm matches. Only some rows state a clone size, as once, few, many or a class for expanded clones.

clone_size: .; d_call: .; v_call: TRBV7-6; j_call: TRBJ1-2; cdr3_aa: CASSLAPGDYGYTF; cdr3_nt: TGTGCCAGCAGCTTAGCGCCAGGGGACTATGGCTACACCTTC
clone_size: .; d_call: .; v_call: TRBV28; j_call: TRBJ1-2; cdr3_aa: CASTVPGGGYTF; cdr3_nt: TGTGCCAGCACCGTACCAGGTGGAGGCTACACCTTC
clone_size: .; d_call: .; v_call: TRBV29-1; j_call: TRBJ1-3; cdr3_aa: CSVGDGVSGNTIYF; cdr3_nt: TGCAGCGTAGGAGACGGAGTATCTGGAAACACCATATATTTT
clone_size: .; d_call: .; v_call: TRBV7-2; j_call: TRBJ2-5; cdr3_aa: CASSSWGRETQYF; cdr3_nt: TGTGCCAGCAGCTCGTGGGGGCGAGAGACCCAGTACTTC
clone_size: once; d_call: TRBD1; v_call: TRBV2; j_call: TRBJ1-1; cdr3_aa: CASSEVPGQPMNTEAFF; cdr3_nt: TGTGCCAGCAGTGAAGTACCGGGACAGCCCATGAACACTGAAGCTTTCTTT
clone_size: .; d_call: TRBD2; v_call: TRBV19; j_call: TRBJ2-3; cdr3_aa: CASCPSGLAGLGDTQYF; cdr3_nt: TGTGCCAGTTGCCCCAGTGGCCTAGCGGGTTTAGGGGATACGCAGTATTTT
clone_size: .; d_call: TRBD1; v_call: TRBV11-2; j_call: TRBJ1-1; cdr3_aa: CASTRTGRNTEAFF; cdr3_nt: TGTGCCAGCACCCGGACAGGGAGGAACACTGAAGCTTTCTTT
clone_size: many; d_call: .; v_call: TRBV7-2; j_call: TRBJ1-5; cdr3_aa: CASSLGQDNQPQHF; cdr3_nt: TGTGCCAGCAGCTTAGGGCAGGACAATCAGCCCCAGCATTTT
clone_size: .; d_call: TRBD1; v_call: TRBV27; j_call: TRBJ2-1; cdr3_aa: CASSLGDSYNEQFF; cdr3_nt: TGTGCCAGCAGTTTAGGGGACAGCTACAATGAGCAGTTCTTC
clone_size: once; d_call: TRBD2; v_call: TRBV7-6; j_call: TRBJ2-7; cdr3_aa: CASSHQEVAGYEQYF; cdr3_nt: TGTGCCAGCAGCCACCAGGAAGTAGCGGGGTACGAGCAGTACTTC
clone_size: few; d_call: .; v_call: TRBV19; j_call: TRBJ2-7; cdr3_aa: CASSISHVAAANEQYF; cdr3_nt: TGTGCCAGTAGTATATCTCACGTCGCGGCCGCCAACGAGCAGTACTTC
clone_size: .; d_call: .; v_call: TRBV30; j_call: TRBJ2-2; cdr3_aa: CAWSIQGAANTGELFF; cdr3_nt: TGTGCCTGGAGTATACAGGGAGCTGCGAACACCGGGGAGCTGTTTTTT
clone_size: .; d_call: TRBD2; v_call: TRBV5-8; j_call: TRBJ2-1; cdr3_aa: CASSPKRERYNEQFF; cdr3_nt: TGTGCCAGCAGCCCGAAGCGGGAGAGATACAATGAGCAGTTCTTC
clone_size: .; d_call: .; v_call: TRBV7-6; j_call: TRBJ2-6; cdr3_aa: CASSFGTGGGANVLTF; cdr3_nt: TGTGCCAGCAGCTTCGGAACGGGTGGCGGGGCCAACGTCCTGACTTTC
clone_size: .; d_call: TRBD1; v_call: TRBV19; j_call: TRBJ2-3; cdr3_aa: CASSRQGTTDTQYF; cdr3_nt: TGTGCCAGTAGTCGACAGGGTACGACAGATACGCAGTATTTT
clone_size: .; d_call: .; v_call: TRBV15; j_call: TRBJ2-7; cdr3_aa: CATSRGDGFSYEQYF; cdr3_nt: TGTGCCACCAGCAGAGGCGACGGGTTCTCCTACGAGCAGTACTTC
clone_size: .; d_call: TRBD2; v_call: TRBV4-2; j_call: TRBJ2-5; cdr3_aa: CASSQGGNSGRALETQYF; cdr3_nt: TGTGCCAGCAGCCAAGGAGGGAATAGCGGGAGGGCCTTGGAGACCCAGTACTTC
clone_size: .; d_call: .; v_call: TRBV30; j_call: TRBJ1-1; cdr3_aa: CAWSVRGPGRLNTEAFF; cdr3_nt: TGTGCCTGGAGTGTCAGGGGCCCTGGCCGGTTGAACACTGAAGCTTTCTTT
clone_size: .; d_call: .; v_call: TRBV6-5; j_call: TRBJ2-7; cdr3_aa: CASTAGYEQYF; cdr3_nt: TGTGCCAGCACCGCGGGATACGAGCAGTACTTC
clone_size: .; d_call: .; v_call: TRBV9; j_call: TRBJ1-5; cdr3_aa: CASSVGEYSNQPQHF; cdr3_nt: TGTGCCAGCAGCGTAGGGGAGTATAGCAATCAGCCCCAGCATTTT
clone_size: .; d_call: .; v_call: TRBV6-5; j_call: TRBJ2-7; cdr3_aa: CASSYSSTGLPEQYF; cdr3_nt: TGTGCCAGCAGTTACTCTAGCACGGGGTTGCCCGAGCAGTACTTC
clone_size: .; d_call: TRBD2; v_call: TRBV19; j_call: TRBJ2-4; cdr3_aa: CASSMIEGGRANIQAKNIQYF; cdr3_nt: TGTGCCAGTAGTATGATTGAAGGCGGGAGGGCCAATATTCAAGCCAAAAACATTCAGTACTTC
clone_size: .; d_call: .; v_call: TRBV11-2; j_call: TRBJ2-2; cdr3_aa: CASSPLQTSWRPGELFF; cdr3_nt: TGTGCCAGCAGTCCCCTCCAAACTTCCTGGAGGCCCGGGGAGCTGTTTTTT
clone_size: .; d_call: .; v_call: TRBV7-9; j_call: TRBJ1-3; cdr3_aa: CASSFTQLNSGNTIYF; cdr3_nt: TGTGCCAGCAGCTTTACCCAGTTAAACTCTGGAAACACCATATATTTT
clone_size: .; d_call: .; v_call: TRBV19; j_call: TRBJ1-1; cdr3_aa: CASSSQVNTEAFF; cdr3_nt: TGTGCCAGTAGTTCACAGGTGAACACTGAAGCTTTCTTT
clone_size: .; d_call: TRBD2; v_call: TRBV5-4; j_call: TRBJ2-1; cdr3_aa: CASFLAGGVNEQFF; cdr3_nt: TGTGCCAGCTTTCTAGCGGGAGGGGTAAATGAGCAGTTCTTC
clone_size: few; d_call: .; v_call: TRBV5-4; j_call: TRBJ2-5; cdr3_aa: CASSFGQKETQYF; cdr3_nt: TGTGCCAGCAGCTTTGGACAGAAAGAGACCCAGTACTTC
clone_size: .; d_call: .; v_call: TRBV29-1; j_call: TRBJ1-2; cdr3_aa: CSVPPETQNYGYTF; cdr3_nt: TGCAGCGTCCCCCCCGAGACACAAAACTATGGCTACACCTTC
clone_size: .; d_call: .; v_call: TRBV6-1; j_call: TRBJ1-4; cdr3_aa: CASRGGVATNEKLFF; cdr3_nt: TGTGCCAGCAGGGGGGGGGTTGCAACTAATGAAAAACTGTTTTTT
clone_size: few; d_call: .; v_call: TRBV27; j_call: TRBJ1-1; cdr3_aa: CASSLGRSNTEAFF; cdr3_nt: TGTGCCAGCAGTTTAGGTCGGAGCAACACTGAAGCTTTCTTT
clone_size: .; d_call: TRBD1; v_call: TRBV10-3; j_call: TRBJ2-2; cdr3_aa: CAAGFGQGWTGELFF; cdr3_nt: TGTGCCGCCGGCTTCGGACAGGGTTGGACCGGGGAGCTGTTTTTT
clone_size: .; d_call: TRBD1; v_call: TRBV30; j_call: TRBJ2-1; cdr3_aa: CAWSDAGTGFREQFF; cdr3_nt: TGTGCCTGGAGTGACGCTGGGACAGGGTTTCGTGAGCAGTTCTTC
clone_size: .; d_call: .; v_call: TRBV5-5; j_call: TRBJ1-2; cdr3_aa: CASSFQAFANYGYTF; cdr3_nt: TGTGCCAGCAGTTTCCAGGCTTTTGCCAACTATGGCTACACCTTC
clone_size: .; d_call: .; v_call: TRBV9; j_call: TRBJ1-1; cdr3_aa: CASSVTGSENTEAFF; cdr3_nt: TGTGCCAGCAGCGTAACAGGGTCAGAGAACACTGAAGCTTTCTTT
clone_size: few; d_call: .; v_call: TRBV6-1; j_call: TRBJ1-1; cdr3_aa: CASSGGHLNTGAFF; cdr3_nt: TGTGCCAGCAGTGGGGGACACCTGAACACGGGGGCTTTCTTT
clone_size: .; d_call: TRBD1; v_call: TRBV6-1; j_call: TRBJ2-2; cdr3_aa: CASIGQGAAGELFF; cdr3_nt: TGTGCCAGCATCGGACAGGGGGCGGCCGGGGAGCTGTTTTTT
clone_size: .; d_call: .; v_call: TRBV14; j_call: TRBJ2-5; cdr3_aa: CASSQEFDWGPQETQYF; cdr3_nt: TGTGCCAGCAGCCAAGAATTCGACTGGGGGCCCCAAGAGACCCAGTACTTC
clone_size: once; d_call: .; v_call: TRBV28; j_call: TRBJ2-1; cdr3_aa: CASSLIRGSEQFF; cdr3_nt: TGTGCCAGCAGTTTAATAAGGGGCTCGGAGCAGTTCTTC
clone_size: .; d_call: .; v_call: TRBV19; j_call: TRBJ2-7; cdr3_aa: CASSRLMEGTYEQYF; cdr3_nt: TGTGCCAGTAGTAGGTTAATGGAGGGGACCTACGAGCAGTACTTC
clone_size: .; d_call: .; v_call: TRBV6-5; j_call: TRBJ2-7; cdr3_aa: CASSSPRRAYEQYF; cdr3_nt: TGTGCCAGCAGTTCACCCCGGAGGGCCTACGAGCAGTACTTC
clone_size: .; d_call: TRBD2; v_call: TRBV18; j_call: TRBJ2-5; cdr3_aa: CASSPRTSGFRETQYF; cdr3_nt: TGTGCCAGCTCACCCCGGACTAGCGGATTTCGGGAGACCCAGTACTTC
clone_size: .; d_call: .; v_call: TRBV6-5; j_call: TRBJ1-5; cdr3_aa: CASRTGFNQPQHF; cdr3_nt: TGTGCCAGCAGAACAGGGTTCAATCAGCCCCAGCATTTT
clone_size: once; d_call: TRBD1; v_call: TRBV27; j_call: TRBJ1-3; cdr3_aa: CASSRLGTGLGNTIYF; cdr3_nt: TGTGCCAGCAGTAGACTCGGGACAGGCCTTGGAAACACCATATATTTT
clone_size: once; d_call: TRBD1; v_call: TRBV19; j_call: TRBJ1-2; cdr3_aa: CASRSQDRIYGYTF; cdr3_nt: TGTGCCAGTAGGAGCCAGGACAGGATCTATGGCTACACCTTC
clone_size: .; d_call: TRBD1; v_call: TRBV4-2; j_call: TRBJ1-2; cdr3_aa: CASSPGQENYGYTF; cdr3_nt: TGTGCCAGCAGCCCGGGACAGGAAAACTATGGCTACACCTTC
clone_size: .; d_call: .; v_call: TRBV28; j_call: TRBJ2-1; cdr3_aa: CASSPRFWEPFF; cdr3_nt: TGTGCCAGCAGTCCCCGCTTTTGGGAGCCGTTCTTC
clone_size: .; d_call: TRBD1; v_call: TRBV14; j_call: TRBJ2-6; cdr3_aa: CASSQDYWTGGAGANVLTF; cdr3_nt: TGTGCCAGCAGCCAAGATTACTGGACAGGGGGCGCCGGGGCCAACGTCCTGACTTTC
clone_size: .; d_call: TRBD1; v_call: TRBV6-1; j_call: TRBJ1-5; cdr3_aa: CASSPGTGRQPQHF; cdr3_nt: TGTGCCAGCAGTCCTGGGACAGGGCGTCAGCCCCAGCATTTT
clone_size: .; d_call: .; v_call: TRBV29-1; j_call: TRBJ1-1; cdr3_aa: CSADIMNTEAFF; cdr3_nt: TGCAGCGCGGACATCATGAACACTGAAGCTTTCTTT
clone_size: .; d_call: TRBD2; v_call: TRBV7-9; j_call: TRBJ2-7; cdr3_aa: CASSILAGGPIEQYF; cdr3_nt: TGTGCCAGCAGCATACTAGCGGGAGGGCCGATCGAGCAGTACTTC
clone_size: .; d_call: TRBD2; v_call: TRBV7-8; j_call: TRBJ2-5; cdr3_aa: CASSLVLAGMETQYF; cdr3_nt: TGTGCCAGCAGCTTAGTACTAGCGGGAATGGAGACCCAGTACTTC
clone_size: .; d_call: TRBD1; v_call: TRBV5-1; j_call: TRBJ2-1; cdr3_aa: CASSLGTGGFNEQFF; cdr3_nt: TGCGCCAGCAGCTTGGGGACAGGGGGCTTCAATGAGCAGTTCTTC
clone_size: .; d_call: TRBD1; v_call: TRBV11-1; j_call: TRBJ2-2; cdr3_aa: CASSLGQGSGELFF; cdr3_nt: TGTGCCAGCAGCTTAGGACAGGGTTCCGGGGAGCTGTTTTTT
clone_size: .; d_call: TRBD2; v_call: TRBV5-1; j_call: TRBJ2-7; cdr3_aa: CASSLVGTRSHEQYF; cdr3_nt: TGCGCCAGCAGCTTGGTAGGGACTAGAAGCCACGAGCAGTACTTC
clone_size: once; d_call: TRBD1; v_call: TRBV5-1; j_call: TRBJ2-3; cdr3_aa: CASSLESGQGPDTQYF; cdr3_nt: TGCGCCAGCAGCTTGGAGTCGGGACAGGGGCCAGATACGCAGTATTTT
clone_size: .; d_call: TRBD2; v_call: TRBV5-1; j_call: TRBJ2-3; cdr3_aa: CASSLAGREGTDTQYF; cdr3_nt: TGCGCCAGCAGCTTGGCCGGGCGGGAGGGAACAGATACGCAGTATTTT
clone_size: few; d_call: TRBD1; v_call: TRBV5-4; j_call: TRBJ1-2; cdr3_aa: CASSFLGQGFSNYGYTF; cdr3_nt: TGTGCCAGCAGCTTCCTGGGACAGGGATTCTCTAACTATGGCTACACCTTC
clone_size: .; d_call: .; v_call: TRBV30; j_call: TRBJ2-5; cdr3_aa: CAWRFLGQGTGNQYF; cdr3_nt: TGTGCCTGGAGATTCCTTGGGCAGGGCACAGGTAACCAGTACTTC
clone_size: few; d_call: .; v_call: TRBV7-3; j_call: TRBJ1-1; cdr3_aa: CASSSNTNTEAFF; cdr3_nt: TGTGCCAGCAGCTCCAACACGAACACTGAAGCTTTCTTT
clone_size: once; d_call: TRBD2; v_call: TRBV5-1; j_call: TRBJ2-7; cdr3_aa: CASSPRVGGGAYEQYF; cdr3_nt: TGCGCCAGCAGCCCGAGGGTTGGGGGGGGTGCCTACGAGCAGTACTTC